This T cell receptor (beta chain) derives from a study of T cells after yellow fever vaccination. Study-wide results and limits: Abundant bulk-derived clonotypes could contaminate FACS-sorted repertoires. Post-booster repertoires contained most primary-vaccination clones again (almost 97% CD4, roughly 90% CD8). Clonotypes appearing in both CD4 and CD8 compartments existed, and their share was small.

The germline V and J ends were trimmed by 3 bases and 4 bases, with 12 bases remaining between them. CDR3 length: 14 residues. The germline V gene has CDR1 LNHDA and CDR2 SQIVND (reference sequence). The 5'RACE template-switching step produced TCR cDNA and added a universal primer site and UMIs. From the 5' RACE reads, TCRdb called clonotypes with MiXCR, one entry per CDR3 protein. The sample holds 150,000 to 200,000 distinct CDR3 sequences, 6% to 7.5% seen once. This clonotype was detected many times. As yet, its antigen is unknown. The genes are TRBV19 and TRBJ1-2; TRBD1 is a possible D gene (5 bases). The sample was CD4+ T cells sorted from PBMCs, taken less than 6 days after the first yellow fever vaccination. This sequence originates from a young man who received the YFV17D yellow fever vaccine. CDR3 sequence (DNA): TGTGCCAGTAGTATTAGGGACCGTACCTATGGCTACACCTTC. The encoded protein is CASSIRDRTYGYTF.